Listed here is a single TCR beta chain. Its antigen target is currently unknown. Base quality data are lacking; no much larger clone is found one base away. Other DNA sequences in this sample translate to the same CDR3. TCR CDR3 regions were amplified from genomic DNA by multiplex PCR using the deep immunoSEQ assay. Extracted genomic DNA from each cell subset was spread evenly across all wells of several immunoSEQ 96-well plates, with each plate serving as a replicate. Each replicate PCR for sorted subsets received about 210 ng genomic DNA, equal to tens of thousands of T cell genomes. The purified libraries were quantified using a Qubit 3.0 fluorometer, sized with a Bioanalyzer 2100, and then quantified again using the KAPA Library Quantification kit. Each immunoSEQ 96-well plate was sequenced on its own single-read 150-cycle Illumina NextSeq 550 flow cell. In the original analysis: The immunoSEQ output contained only junctional sequences without quality scores, so filtering could not match that applied to full-length reads. Sequences were annotated with PyIR, a Python wrapper for IgBLAST v1.9, using IMGT germline references to assign V/J genes and CDR3. Reads were filtered out if the reads had weak V/J assignments (E-value above 1e-6), no CDR3, stop codons, out-of-frame junctions, or ambiguous translated residues. V3J clonotypes were defined by identical inferred V gene, J gene, and CDR3 amino acid sequence. Percentage overlap between repertoires was calculated by dividing the number of shared unique clonotypes by the size of the smaller repertoire. RTK rarefaction, the Chao1 estimator, and Recon v2.1 estimates of unobserved clonotypes were used to assess repertoire richness. OLGA was used to compute generation probabilities for all TCRbeta clonotypes that the gDNA method yielded from a few donors. TCRdb mirrors the immuneACCESS table, restricted to in-frame sequences. Some clones are absent from its copies; in checked studies, under half trace to an unresolved V gene, and the reason for the others is unknown. Clone size and V and J calls were adopted from that table, with D and trimming inferred from the DNA. The sample table lists about 2.4 million clones, around 94% of them with a count of one. Around 0.14% of the sample is in the top ten clones.

The source of the sample is a study of shared clonotypes between healthy human individuals (dated by TCRdb to the early 2020s). In terms of the full investigation: The cohort included three men and two women between 18 and 49 years of age. Libraries were prepared and TCR repertoires were sequenced by different laboratories using diverse techniques, in order to increase sequencing depth and limit assay-specific biases. The study deeply sequenced blood TCR repertoires of about 5 healthy adults to estimate repertoire size and the extent of clonotype sharing between individuals. Between about 0.8 and 8.9 billion PBMCs per donor were obtained by leukapheresis. Per donor, three plates each were used for CD4 naive and CD4 memory, two for CD8 naive, and one for CD8 memory.

The donors were healthy, HIV-negative adults who had no recently reported acute infections or vaccinations. Every donor was a Caucasian adult living in Nashville, Tennessee, USA. CD4+ T cells were enriched by magnetic negative selection, after which naive cells were positively selected on CD45RA and the negative fraction was taken as the memory subset. Blood was obtained by leukapheresis, after which PBMCs were separated by Ficoll-Histopaque density gradient centrifugation and cryopreserved in liquid nitrogen vapor phase. Analytical flow cytometry was used to check the purity and quantity of each magnetically sorted T cell population. Genomic DNA was isolated from every sorted fraction and measured by UV absorbance on a Nanodrop 2000c. V and J lose 4 bases and 2 bases, and a span of 12 bases separates them. The germline V gene yields SGHRS for CDR1 and YFSETQ for CDR2. The CDR3 covers 14 residues, taking in both the cysteine and the phenylalanine. The entry retains the CDR3 DNA only, 42 bases that are in frame from base 1.

Paper-wide results and their limitations: Sampling was limited to blood, and TCR repertoires in tissue likely differ from TCR repertoires in blood. The small number of donors limited the genetic and exposure-history diversity represented. Pairwise subsampling led to the expectation that sequencing depth would affect the degree of clonotype sharing among donors. Estimated clonotype richness was generally larger for naive than for memory subsets. Higher generation probabilities were observed for clonotypes shared by all four sorted-subset donors than for non-shared clonotypes. Rarefaction of sorted-subset datasets indicated incomplete sequencing despite the large sequencing depth. When a few donors were compared, the shared fraction of clonotypes was around 4.6% for naive CD4, 3.5% for naive CD8, more than 2% for memory CD4, and roughly 0.4% for memory CD8.

The chain joins TRBV5-1 to TRBJ2-5; the D call is tentative, TRBD1 or TRBD2, as each matches 5 bases. Sequenced input: naive CD4+ T cells sorted from blood. Sample cell subset or site, as interpreted from the label and publication: CD45RA+ positively selected. The sequence was collected from a man between 18 and 35 years old in good health. The DNA sequence is as follows: TGCGCCAGCAGCGTGGGGACCTCTCAAGAGACCCAGTACTTC. This is translated as CASSVGTSQETQYF.